This T cell receptor (beta chain) was sequenced in a study of cytomegalovirus exposure and HLA in healthy donors. For this clone: The antigen remains undetermined.

With V trimmed by 7 bases and J by 1 base, 6 bases remained unmatched. The CDR3 consists of 16 residues. Germline CDR1 reads LNHDA; CDR2 reads SQIVND (reference sequence). PCR used 60 Vbeta primers and 13 Jbeta primers. TCRdb keeps only in-frame clones here, not all; method: immunoSEQ multiplex PCR. In the table there are 85,000 to 130,000 clones, approximately 81% of which are singletons. The study's findings and limits: CMV serostatus was the only recorded immune exposure for donors.

The chain carries TRBV19 and TRBJ2-2; 10 nucleotides line up with TRBD1. The sequence was collected from a male donor in good health and CMV-seropositive. Source material: PBMCs. In DNA, the CDR3 is TGTGCCAGTACCAGACAGGGGGCAGAGAACACCGGGGAGCTGTTTTTT. Its protein is CASTRQGAENTGELFF.